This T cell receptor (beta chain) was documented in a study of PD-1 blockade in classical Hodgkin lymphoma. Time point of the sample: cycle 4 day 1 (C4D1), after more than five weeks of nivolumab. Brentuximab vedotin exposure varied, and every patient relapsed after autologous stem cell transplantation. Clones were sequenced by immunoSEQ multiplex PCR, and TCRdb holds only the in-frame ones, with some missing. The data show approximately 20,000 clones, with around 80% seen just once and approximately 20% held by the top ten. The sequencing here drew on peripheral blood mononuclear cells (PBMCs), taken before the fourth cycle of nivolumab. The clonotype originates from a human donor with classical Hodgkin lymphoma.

CDR3 in amino acids: CSVDSSIGGYTF. Written as DNA, the CDR3 is TGCAGCGTTGACTCGAGCATCGGTGGCTACACCTTC. The genes are TRBV29-1 and TRBJ1-2; no reliable D call. The germline V gene encodes CDR1 SQVTM and CDR2 ANQGSEA. This CDR3 region has 12 residues. V lost 3 bases to trimming and J lost 7 bases, with 12 bases between them.